The rows below give T cell receptor beta chains drawn from one sample of a study of blood T cells in healthy people across ages. One entry per CDR3 protein results from TCRdb running MiXCR on the 5' RACE reads. Of 1.5 million to 2 million distinct CDR3 sequences detected, 28% appear once; the ten largest clones hold roughly 8%. Sequenced: blood. The receptor source for this set is a woman aged 25 to 39 in good health. The CDR3 runs from the conserved cysteine through the conserved F or W. The D gene is left open where the match is weak. For some rows the clone size is stated as once, few or many, or as a class when expanded; others skip it.

d_call: -
clone_size: -
v_call: TRBV28
j_call: TRBJ1-1
cdr3_nt: TGTGCCAGCATCTCCGAGGGCTCTGGCACTGAAGCTTTCTTT
cdr3_aa: CASISEGSGTEAFF

d_call: -
clone_size: few
v_call: TRBV14
j_call: TRBJ2-1
cdr3_nt: TGTGCCAGCAGCCAAGGACAGAGATACAATGAGCAGTTCTTC
cdr3_aa: CASSQGQRYNEQFF

d_call: -
clone_size: few
v_call: TRBV4-2
j_call: TRBJ2-7
cdr3_nt: TGTGCCAGCAGCCAAGAGCGGGCGTCGACCTACGAGCAGTACTTC
cdr3_aa: CASSQERASTYEQYF

d_call: TRBD2
clone_size: -
v_call: TRBV7-2
j_call: TRBJ2-1
cdr3_nt: TGTGCCAGCAGCGTGGGACTAGCGACGAAGGGTGAGCAGTTCTTC
cdr3_aa: CASSVGLATKGEQFF

d_call: -
clone_size: -
v_call: TRBV5-1
j_call: TRBJ2-1
cdr3_nt: TGCGCCAGCAGCTTCTCAGGGCTCTACAATGAGCAGTTCTTC
cdr3_aa: CASSFSGLYNEQFF

d_call: -
clone_size: -
v_call: TRBV13
j_call: TRBJ2-1
cdr3_nt: TGTGCCAGCAGCTTACTAGCGACAATCTCCTACAACGAGCAGTTCTTC
cdr3_aa: CASSLLATISYNEQFF

d_call: -
clone_size: -
v_call: TRBV9
j_call: TRBJ2-1
cdr3_nt: TGTGCCAGCAGCGCCCGGGACCCACAAGACAATGAGCAGTTCTTC
cdr3_aa: CASSARDPQDNEQFF

d_call: -
clone_size: few
v_call: TRBV3-1
j_call: TRBJ2-2
cdr3_nt: TGTGCCAGCAATGCAGTCAACACCGGGGAGCTGTTTTTT
cdr3_aa: CASNAVNTGELFF

d_call: -
clone_size: many
v_call: TRBV10-3
j_call: TRBJ2-3
cdr3_nt: TGTGCCATCACCTTGGACGGTCGCACAGATACGCAGTATTTT
cdr3_aa: CAITLDGRTDTQYF

d_call: TRBD1
clone_size: few
v_call: TRBV7-9
j_call: TRBJ2-1
cdr3_nt: TGTGCCAGCAGCGCGAGAGGGGAACCAGGGGAGCAGGGGGACAATGAGCAGTTCTTC
cdr3_aa: CASSARGEPGEQGDNEQFF

d_call: -
clone_size: -
v_call: TRBV5-1
j_call: TRBJ1-2
cdr3_nt: TGCGCCAGCAGCCCCGGAGAGAAAGGCTATGGCTACACCTTC
cdr3_aa: CASSPGEKGYGYTF

d_call: -
clone_size: -
v_call: TRBV27
j_call: TRBJ1-6
cdr3_nt: TGTGCCAGCAGTGACAGGTTTAGCTCCTATAATTCACCCCTCCACTTT
cdr3_aa: CASSDRFSSYNSPLHF

d_call: TRBD1
clone_size: -
v_call: TRBV11-3
j_call: TRBJ2-1
cdr3_nt: TGTGCCAGCAGCTTAGGAGTTGCAGGGGGTTACAATGAGCAGTTCTTC
cdr3_aa: CASSLGVAGGYNEQFF

d_call: -
clone_size: -
v_call: TRBV4-1
j_call: TRBJ2-2
cdr3_nt: TGCGCCAGCACCCTAAGGGCGGGGGCCTCGGTCACCGGGGAGCTGTTTTTT
cdr3_aa: CASTLRAGASVTGELFF

d_call: TRBD2
clone_size: -
v_call: TRBV7-2
j_call: TRBJ2-1
cdr3_nt: TGTGCCAGCAGCAACGCGAGGCTAGCGGGTTACAATGGGCAGTTCTTC
cdr3_aa: CASSNARLAGYNGQFF

d_call: TRBD1
clone_size: -
v_call: TRBV30
j_call: TRBJ2-7
cdr3_nt: TGTGCCTGGAGTGGCGGACAGGGGCACGAGCAGTACTTC
cdr3_aa: CAWSGGQGHEQYF

d_call: TRBD2
clone_size: -
v_call: TRBV5-1
j_call: TRBJ2-7
cdr3_nt: TGCGCCAGCAGCCAGGGACCAGCGGGAGGTTTCTACTACGAGCAGTACTTC
cdr3_aa: CASSQGPAGGFYYEQYF

d_call: -
clone_size: -
v_call: TRBV6-6
j_call: TRBJ2-1
cdr3_nt: TGTGCCAGCATGAGGGGCTCCTACAATGAGCAGTTCTTC
cdr3_aa: CASMRGSYNEQFF

d_call: -
clone_size: -
v_call: TRBV14
j_call: TRBJ1-1
cdr3_nt: TGTGCCAGCAGCCAAGATTTAACTGTAGCTTTTGTGAACACTGAAGCTTTCTTT
cdr3_aa: CASSQDLTVAFVNTEAFF

d_call: -
clone_size: -
v_call: TRBV24-1
j_call: TRBJ2-7
cdr3_nt: TGTGCCACCAGTAGTTTAACAGGGACTTACGAGCAGTACTTC
cdr3_aa: CATSSLTGTYEQYF

d_call: -
clone_size: -
v_call: TRBV9
j_call: TRBJ2-4
cdr3_nt: TGTGCCAGCAGCGTCCGTCCGTCCTCCTACAATGAGCAGTACTTC
cdr3_aa: CASSVRPSSYNEQYF

d_call: -
clone_size: -
v_call: TRBV20-1
j_call: TRBJ2-7
cdr3_nt: TGCAGTGCTAGAGATGGGGCAGCCTACGAGCAGTACTTC
cdr3_aa: CSARDGAAYEQYF

d_call: -
clone_size: few
v_call: TRBV20-1
j_call: TRBJ2-5
cdr3_nt: TGCAGTGCCTTAGATGGGGGGCGGGAGACCCAGTACTTC
cdr3_aa: CSALDGGRETQYF

d_call: -
clone_size: -
v_call: TRBV6-5
j_call: TRBJ1-6
cdr3_nt: TGTGCCAGCAGTTACACCCAGCACTCCTATAATTCACCCCTCCACTTT
cdr3_aa: CASSYTQHSYNSPLHF

d_call: TRBD1
clone_size: few
v_call: TRBV7-2
j_call: TRBJ1-2
cdr3_nt: TGTGCCAGCAGCCCCAGCCCGGGACAGCTCCACGACTACACCTTC
cdr3_aa: CASSPSPGQLHDYTF

d_call: -
clone_size: once
v_call: TRBV28
j_call: TRBJ1-3
cdr3_nt: TGTGCCAGCAGTTCCTTCCCACTCAGCTCTGGAAACACCATATATTTT
cdr3_aa: CASSSFPLSSGNTIYF

d_call: -
clone_size: -
v_call: TRBV25-1
j_call: TRBJ1-2
cdr3_nt: TGTGCCAGCAGTGAAGCAGGAGCGGCGTTCAACTATGGCTACACCTTC
cdr3_aa: CASSEAGAAFNYGYTF

d_call: -
clone_size: -
v_call: TRBV18
j_call: TRBJ1-3
cdr3_nt: TGTGCCAGCTCACCCGACAGGCTCTCTGGAAACACCACATATTTT
cdr3_aa: CASSPDRLSGNTTYF

d_call: -
clone_size: many
v_call: TRBV12-3/TRBV12-4
j_call: TRBJ1-1
cdr3_nt: TGTGCCAGCAGTTTACAGGGGCCCTACGGAGACACTGAAGCTTTCTTT
cdr3_aa: CASSLQGPYGDTEAFF

d_call: TRBD1
clone_size: -
v_call: TRBV9
j_call: TRBJ2-3
cdr3_nt: TGTGCCAGCAGCACCCTGCCGGGACAGGGCACAGATACGCAGTATTTT
cdr3_aa: CASSTLPGQGTDTQYF